The 6 T cell receptor beta chains presented below share a single source sample, sequenced in a study of tumor-infiltrating lymphocytes in primary liver carcinoma. A primer matching the constant region was used to make TCR beta cDNA from approximately 500 ng of total RNA. TCR beta libraries came from three nested multiplex PCR rounds using slightly modified ARM-PCR. Rounds one and two of PCR, each of 10 cycles, were primed with TRBV1-TRBV30 forward primers and a C-beta reverse primer. TCRdb processed the multiplex PCR reads anew with MiXCR; each CDR3 protein has one entry. The data show 300,000 to 400,000 distinct CDR3 sequences, about two thirds seen once. They got blood RNA out of unsorted whole blood and also pulled out germline DNA. What was sequenced was peripheral blood. These receptors were taken from a man aged 35-49 years with primary liver carcinoma and hepatitis B virus infection.

Concerning this clonotype: The germline gene is not matched at one end of the junction; a read error may be the cause. CDR3 sequence reads: CSVTVAANTGELLF. CDR3 in DNA: TGCAGCGTTACAGTAGCGGCTAACACCGGGGAGCTGTTGTTT. This chain links TRBV29-1 with TRBJ2-2, with D possibly being TRBD2 (6 bases). Germline V CDR1 and CDR2: SQVTM, ANQGSEA. This CDR3 spans 14 amino acids.

This clonotype was observed many times. The chain has TRBV12-3 or TRBV12-4 and TRBJ2-5; D not resolved. Trimming cost V 6 bases and J 1 base, with 9 bases left between them. The CDR3 is 13 residues long. As DNA, the CDR3 is TGTGCCAGCAGGCTAGGAGTCCAAGAGACCCAGTACTTC. Translating it yields CASRLGVQETQYF.

This clonotype appeared once. A much larger clone is a single base away; this may be a read error. The chain carries TRBV4-1 and TRBJ2-1; 16 positions agree with TRBD2. Germline V CDR1 and CDR2: MGHRA, YSYEKL. This CDR3 is built from 19 residues. J gave up 5 bases and V 1 base, and 8 bases lay outside the gene matches. CDR3 sequence: CASSQGGLAGGHRNNEQFF. CDR3 DNA: TGCGCCAGCAGCCAAGGGGGACTAGCGGGAGGGCACAGGAACAATGAGCAGTTCTTC.

This clonotype was seen ten or more times. V and J are TRBV4-3 and TRBJ2-4; 9 bases map to TRBD1. From germline, CDR1 is LGHNA and CDR2 YSLEER. This CDR3 region has 16 residues. V lost 4 bases, J lost 5 bases, and 9 bases stayed unmatched. Here the CDR3 DNA reads TGCGCCAGCAGCCTTCACAGGGGGCAGGGGGAAAACATTCAGTACTTC. Protein: CASSLHRGQGENIQYF.

This clonotype has at least ten counts. The genes are TRBV10-3 and TRBJ1-5, with D possibly matching TRBD1 (6 bases). The CDR3 extends over 14 amino acids. Trimming removed 6 bases from V and 6 bases from J, with 15 bases in between. Per the germline V gene, CDR1 is ENHRY and CDR2 is SYGVKD. The CDR3 region has the DNA TGTGCCATCAGCGACCCAGGGGAAGGTCAGCCCCAGCATTTT. This gives the protein CAISDPGEGQPQHF.

This clonotype was seen a single time. The chain uses TRBV24-1 and TRBJ2-2; 7 bases agree with TRBD1. In germline, CDR1 is KGHDR, CDR2 SFDVKD. The CDR3 totals 14 residues. Trimming at V came to 9 bases and at J to 6 bases, leaving 9 bases not matched to a gene. The CDR3 loop reads CATRGGRGSGELFF. For the CDR3, the DNA is TGTGCCACCCGTGGAGGCAGGGGGTCCGGGGAGCTGTTTTTT.